This T cell receptor (beta chain) was identified during a study of vaccination effects on CD4 cells after COVID-19. A remark on this clone: Its cognate antigen is unknown.

The protocol was immunoSEQ multiplex PCR, while the TCRdb copy is restricted to in-frame clones and leaves out a portion. The sample gives approximately 50,000 clones, about 70% of which show up once; approximately 12% is in the top ten. The CDR3 consists of 14 residues. V shed 5 bases and J 2 bases; nucleotides not matched to a gene: 3. The V gene's germline CDR1 is SEHNR and CDR2 FQNEAQ (reference sequence). The authors isolated CD4+ T cells after around 11 days of culture. This chain joins TRBV7-9 and TRBJ2-7; 10 bases are shared with TRBD1. This sequence originates from a human donor who had a prior SARS-CoV-2 infection. The sample consisted of CD4+ T cells from PBMCs cultured without peptide, taken before COVID-19 vaccination. The CDR3 loop reads CASSLGQGAYEQYF. The CDR3, as DNA: TGTGCCAGCAGCCTAGGACAGGGGGCCTACGAGCAGTACTTC.